This T cell receptor beta chain was captured by sequencing in a study of post-analysis software for immune sequencing data. After removal of 8 bases from V and 7 bases from J, the junction contained 12 bases not matched to a gene. CDR1 is MNHNY and CDR2 is SVGAGI in the germline V gene (reference sequence). This CDR3 is 14 amino acids long. Whole-study findings and limits: Elevated frequency relative to controls characterized four to six TRBV segments in patients, TRBV5-6, TRBV5-1 and TRBV20-1 among them.

cDNA libraries of TCR beta carried unique molecular identifiers. Researchers reported roughly 510,000 cDNA molecules coming from roughly 1 to 10 million T cells. TCRdb used MiXCR to reprocess the PCR reads, holding one entry per CDR3 protein. The table lists 650,000 to 900,000 distinct CDR3 sequences, 35% to 55% of them singletons, with approximately 4.4% in the top ten. Only one count was recorded for this clonotype. Antigen specificity is unknown. The clonotype originates from a girl between 5 and 17 years old with multiple sclerosis. The sequenced sample was blood. The chain is built from TRBV6-6 and TRBJ1-2; 8 bases are shared with TRBD1. The CDR3 here is CASRQGAMLSGYTF. The CDR3 region has the DNA TGTGCCAGCCGGCAGGGGGCGATGCTTAGTGGCTACACCTTC.